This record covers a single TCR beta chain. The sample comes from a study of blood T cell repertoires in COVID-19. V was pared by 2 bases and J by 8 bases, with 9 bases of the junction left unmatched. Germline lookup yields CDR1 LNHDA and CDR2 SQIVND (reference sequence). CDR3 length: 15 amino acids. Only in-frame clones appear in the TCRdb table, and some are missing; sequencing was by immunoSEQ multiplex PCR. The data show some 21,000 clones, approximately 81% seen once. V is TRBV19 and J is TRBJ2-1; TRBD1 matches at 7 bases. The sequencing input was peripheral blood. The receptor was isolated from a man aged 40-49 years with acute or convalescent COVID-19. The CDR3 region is CASSINPTGYDEQFF. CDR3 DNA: TGTGCCAGTAGTATAAACCCGACAGGGTACGATGAGCAGTTCTTC.